Listed below are T cell receptor beta chains from one sample, sequenced in a study of identical twins. TCRdb passed the 5' RACE reads through MiXCR, listing each CDR3 protein once. This repertoire shows roughly 630,000 distinct CDR3 sequences, just over 7% found once; its top ten account for over 1.5%. The sample also formed part of further work on yellow fever vaccine responses in identical twins.

The sequenced material came from PBMCs. The receptors stem from a woman aged 18-29 years in good health. Each CDR3 is given with its conserved first and last residue. A D gene is named only where the DNA matches it firmly. Part of the rows lack a size; the others show once, few, many or a class for expanded clones.

V	length	size	J	D	CDR3	DNA
TRBV12-3/TRBV12-4	11	many	TRBJ1-1	.	CASRLQGIAFF	TGTGCCAGCAGGCTCCAGGGAATTGCTTTCTTT
TRBV15	16	.	TRBJ2-3	TRBD1	CATSRTPGQAENTQYF	TGTGCCACCAGCAGAACACCGGGACAGGCCGAAAATACGCAGTATTTT
TRBV12-3/TRBV12-4	15	.	TRBJ1-1	.	CASRPLGPGDTEAFF	TGTGCCAGCAGGCCTCTTGGGCCTGGGGACACTGAAGCTTTCTTT
TRBV5-1	14	many	TRBJ2-7	.	CASSLYRASYEQYF	TGCGCCAGCAGCTTGTACAGGGCATCCTACGAGCAGTACTTC
TRBV28	13	.	TRBJ1-1	.	CASSRQTNTEAFF	TGTGCCAGCAGTCGACAGACGAACACTGAAGCTTTCTTT
TRBV20-1	14	few	TRBJ2-1	.	CSAREGDIYNEQFF	TGCAGTGCTAGGGAGGGAGACATCTACAATGAGCAGTTCTTC
TRBV20-1	15	many	TRBJ1-5	TRBD1	CSARGNRGNSQPQHF	TGCAGTGCTAGAGGTAACAGGGGTAATAGTCAGCCCCAGCATTTT
TRBV20-1	15	many	TRBJ2-1	TRBD2	CSAHRTSGRYNEQFF	TGCAGTGCTCATCGGACTAGCGGTAGATACAATGAGCAGTTCTTC
TRBV12-3/TRBV12-4	14	many	TRBJ2-6	.	CASNWGSGANVLTF	TGTGCCAGCAATTGGGGGTCTGGGGCCAACGTCCTGACTTTC
TRBV3-1	15	.	TRBJ1-1	TRBD1	CASSPHRDSGIEAFF	TGTGCCAGCAGCCCTCACCGGGACAGTGGGATTGAAGCTTTCTTT
TRBV10-3	15	.	TRBJ1-5	.	CAISRDTSRDQPQHF	TGTGCCATCAGTCGGGACACTTCGAGGGATCAGCCCCAGCATTTT
TRBV6-6	12	.	TRBJ2-5	.	CASSRQNPAQYF	TGTGCCAGCAGCCGCCAAAATCCAGCTCAGTACTTC
TRBV20-1	14	few	TRBJ2-5	.	CSAREGRWFGTQYF	TGCAGTGCTAGAGAGGGGAGGTGGTTCGGGACCCAGTACTTC
TRBV10-3	17	.	TRBJ1-6	.	CAISERARAGEDSPLHF	TGTGCCATCAGTGAGAGGGCCAGGGCAGGGGAGGATTCACCCCTCCACTTT
TRBV24-1	15	few	TRBJ2-1	.	CATSVKGRGYNEQFF	TGTGCCACCAGTGTAAAGGGCAGGGGATACAATGAGCAGTTCTTC
TRBV28	15	.	TRBJ1-6	TRBD1	CASHQGDSYNSPLHF	TGTGCCAGCCACCAAGGGGACAGCTATAATTCACCCCTCCACTTT
TRBV19	15	.	TRBJ2-4	.	CASSILGDSQNIQYF	TGTGCCAGTAGTATACTTGGAGACAGTCAAAACATTCAGTACTTC
TRBV10-3	15	.	TRBJ2-1	TRBD2	CAISESAGEGYEQFF	TGTGCCATCAGTGAGTCCGCGGGAGAAGGGTATGAGCAGTTCTTC
TRBV7-9	15	.	TRBJ2-5	.	CASSLPRGWQETQYF	TGTGCCAGCAGCTTACCCAGGGGATGGCAAGAGACCCAGTACTTC
TRBV10-3	15	many	TRBJ2-3	TRBD2	CAIMRAGGITDTQYF	TGTGCCATCATGAGAGCGGGAGGGATCACAGATACGCAGTATTTT
TRBV9	13	few	TRBJ2-7	.	CASSVGEGPEQYF	TGTGCCAGCAGCGTAGGTGAAGGACCAGAGCAGTACTTC
TRBV10-3	15	.	TRBJ2-5	TRBD2	CAVVGLVTPRETQYF	TGTGCCGTCGTGGGACTAGTAACCCCAAGAGAGACCCAGTACTTC
TRBV11-2	13	.	TRBJ2-2	.	CASSFFNTGELFF	TGTGCCAGCAGCTTTTTCAACACCGGGGAGCTGTTTTTT
TRBV4-2	17	few	TRBJ2-2	TRBD1	CASTQTGAPMNTGELFF	TGTGCCAGCACCCAGACAGGGGCCCCAATGAACACCGGGGAGCTGTTTTTT
TRBV20-1	11	many	TRBJ1-1	.	CSVLRVTEAFF	TGCAGTGTCCTCAGGGTTACTGAAGCTTTCTTT
TRBV7-6	16	.	TRBJ2-3	TRBD2	CASSLGTSGSSDTQYF	TGTGCCAGCAGCTTAGGGACTAGCGGGAGTTCGGATACGCAGTATTTT
TRBV12-3/TRBV12-4	14	few	TRBJ1-3	TRBD1	CASSWTGVGNTIYF	TGTGCCAGCAGCTGGACAGGGGTTGGAAACACCATATATTTT
TRBV10-2	15	many	TRBJ2-1	TRBD1	CASSVGQDSYNEQFF	TGCGCCAGCAGCGTGGGACAGGACTCCTACAATGAGCAGTTCTTC
TRBV7-9	15	few	TRBJ1-1	TRBD1	CASSARDRLNTEAFF	TGTGCCAGCAGCGCACGGGACAGATTGAACACTGAAGCTTTCTTT
TRBV6-5	16	.	TRBJ2-3	TRBD2	CASSYSTSGGADTQYF	TGTGCCAGCAGTTACTCGACTAGCGGGGGGGCAGATACACAGTATTTT
TRBV5-6	12	.	TRBJ2-1	.	CARGPGHNEQFF	TGTGCCAGGGGCCCCGGGCACAATGAGCAGTTCTTC
TRBV28	13	many	TRBJ1-1	.	CASSWTDYTEAFF	TGTGCCAGCAGTTGGACAGACTACACTGAAGCTTTCTTT
TRBV29-1	13	many	TRBJ2-1	.	CSVEGLGGYEQFF	TGCAGCGTTGAAGGTCTGGGCGGGTATGAGCAGTTCTTC
TRBV24-1	15	many	TRBJ2-1	.	CATSAAGGHYNEQFF	TGTGCCACCAGTGCCGCCGGGGGGCACTACAATGAGCAGTTCTTC
TRBV5-1	15	many	TRBJ2-3	.	CASSFRPGTTDTQYF	TGCGCCAGCAGTTTCCGACCGGGGACCACAGATACGCAGTATTTT
TRBV11-2	13	few	TRBJ2-7	.	CASSRPGTSEQYF	TGTGCCAGCAGCCGCCCGGGGACTTCTGAGCAGTACTTC
TRBV29-1	11	.	TRBJ2-1	.	CSAQFDNEQFF	TGCAGCGCTCAGTTCGACAATGAGCAGTTCTTC
TRBV20-1	12	.	TRBJ2-1	.	CSEEGHRNEQFF	TGCAGTGAGGAGGGGCATAGGAATGAGCAGTTCTTC
TRBV7-6	16	few	TRBJ1-6	.	CASSLGGQRGWSPLHF	TGTGCCAGCAGCTTAGGGGGGCAGAGGGGCTGGTCACCCCTCCACTTT
TRBV14	17	.	TRBJ2-1	TRBD2	CASSQVTSGRKYNEQFF	TGTGCCAGCAGCCAAGTGACTAGCGGGAGGAAATACAATGAGCAGTTCTTC
TRBV29-1	16	few	TRBJ2-6	.	CSGLGVSGTGANVLTF	TGCAGCGGGCTTGGGGTGTCTGGTACCGGGGCCAACGTCCTGACTTTC
TRBV28	12	.	TRBJ2-4	.	CASSYPSSVQYF	TGTGCCAGCAGTTACCCGTCATCGGTTCAGTACTTC
TRBV12-3/TRBV12-4	13	few	TRBJ2-5	.	CASRPGLQETQYF	TGTGCCAGCAGGCCGGGACTCCAAGAGACCCAGTACTTC
TRBV7-7	14	few	TRBJ2-1	.	CASSPPDRTNEQFF	TGTGCCAGCAGCCCCCCCGACAGAACTAATGAGCAGTTCTTC
TRBV15	16	few	TRBJ1-4	.	CATSRELTPTNEKLFF	TGTGCCACCAGCAGAGAACTGACCCCAACTAATGAAAAACTGTTTTTT
TRBV10-2	13	.	TRBJ1-1	.	CASSENQGLEAFF	TGCGCCAGCAGTGAGAATCAGGGGTTAGAAGCTTTCTTT
TRBV5-5	16	.	TRBJ2-3	TRBD1	CASGLGGQGVTDTQYF	TGTGCCAGCGGCTTGGGAGGACAGGGGGTCACAGATACGCAGTATTTT
TRBV5-1	17	.	TRBJ2-5	TRBD1	CASSGGTGGRILETQYF	TGCGCCAGCAGCGGCGGGACAGGGGGACGGATTTTGGAGACCCAGTACTTC
TRBV28	14	.	TRBJ2-1	.	CASSLMTGYNEQFF	TGTGCCAGCAGCCTAATGACAGGATACAATGAGCAGTTCTTC
TRBV4-2	16	few	TRBJ2-2	.	CASSQEVIVNTGELFF	TGTGCCAGCAGCCAAGAGGTGATAGTTAACACCGGGGAGCTGTTTTTT
TRBV11-2	13	.	TRBJ1-1	.	CASSLSRQHEAFF	TGTGCCAGCAGCTTAAGCCGGCAGCATGAAGCTTTCTTT
TRBV12-3/TRBV12-4	15	few	TRBJ2-1	TRBD2	CASTIAGGSYNEQFF	TGTGCCAGCACCATAGCGGGGGGATCCTACAATGAGCAGTTCTTC
TRBV20-1	15	many	TRBJ1-6	.	CSARESGGPRSPLHF	TGCAGTGCTAGAGAAAGCGGCGGGCCGAGATCACCCCTCCACTTT
TRBV28	16	few	TRBJ1-5	TRBD1	CASSFLQGASNQPQHF	TGTGCCAGCAGTTTTTTACAGGGGGCTAGCAATCAGCCCCAGCATTTT